A single sample gave rise to the 21 T cell receptor beta chains below, sequenced in a study of blood T cell repertoires in COVID-19. TCRdb's table, derived via immunoSEQ multiplex PCR, lists solely in-frame clones and lacks some. The table has approximately 270,000 clones, 75% to 90% seen once; the top ten hold under 0.95%. The sequencing sample was made of peripheral blood. These receptors came from a man aged 25-45 years with acute or convalescent COVID-19.

This clone was detected once. This sequence joins TRBV5-8 and TRBJ1-5, with D possibly being TRBD1 (6 bases). This CDR3 spans 15 amino acids. The germline V gene has CDR1 SGHTS and CDR2 YDEGEE. V lost 4 bases to trimming and J lost 3 bases, with 14 bases between them. The CDR3 region is CASSPGQRLNQPQHF. The CDR3 region has the DNA TGTGCCAGCAGCCCGGGACAACGGCTCAATCAGCCCCAGCATTTT.

The chain joins TRBV7-9 to TRBJ1-1; D might be TRBD1 (5 bases). Trimming took off 6 bases at V and 2 bases at J, with 13 bases between the two ends. This CDR3 is 14 amino acids long. The germline gives CDR1 SEHNR, CDR2 FQNEAQ (reference sequence). In nucleotides, the CDR3 is TGTGCCAGCAGTGTACTGGGGCCCAACACTGAAGCTTTCTTT. Translating it yields CASSVLGPNTEAFF.

This rearrangement joins TRBV5-1 to TRBJ2-1; 7 nucleotides agree with TRBD1. CDR1 is SGHRS and CDR2 is YFSETQ in the germline V gene. This CDR3 region has 15 residues. The trim removed 0 bases at V and 3 bases at J, leaving 3 bases unmatched. For the CDR3, the DNA is TGCGCCAGCAGCTTGGAAGGGGGCAGCTACAATGAGCAGTTCTTC. Translated, it gives CASSLEGGSYNEQFF.

This sequence joins TRBV12-3 or TRBV12-4 and TRBJ1-1; D not certain. This CDR3 has 11 amino acids. The V gene lost 1 base and the J gene lost 8 bases, with 5 bases spanning the gap. For the CDR3, the DNA is TGTGCCAGCAGTTTAGGGGCAGAAGCTTTCTTT. The encoded protein is CASSLGAEAFF.

The V and J genes are TRBV9 and TRBJ1-3, with TRBD1 as a possible D gene (6 bases). The CDR3 is made up of 15 amino acids. V was pared by 0 bases and J by 2 bases, with 9 bases between. The germline V gene encodes CDR1 SGDLS and CDR2 YYNGEE. The CDR3 DNA follows: TGTGCCAGCAGCGTAGGTCCAGGGGCTGGAAACACCATATATTTT. This translates into CASSVGPGAGNTIYF.

This chain links TRBV14 with TRBJ1-1, with TRBD1 identical over 7 bases. The CDR3 has 14 amino acids. Germline CDR1 and CDR2: SGHDN and FVKESK. V was pared by 11 bases and J by 5 bases, with 14 bases of the junction left unmatched. The CDR3: CASQGQGVGTEAFF. CDR3 sequence (DNA): TGTGCCTCACAGGGGCAGGGCGTAGGAACTGAAGCTTTCTTT.

The genes are TRBV7-2 and TRBJ1-1; no clear D gene. Trimming took 6 bases from V and 1 from J, leaving 9 bases between them. The CDR3 has 13 amino acids. Germline CDR1 reads SGHTA; CDR2 reads FQGNSA. The CDR3 nucleotides are TGTGCCAGCAGGAGACTGAGGAACACTGAAGCTTTCTTT. Encoded protein: CASRRLRNTEAFF.

CDR3 loop: CASSRLGGGSEKLFF. DNA of the CDR3: TGTGCCAGCTCCAGACTTGGGGGGGGGTCTGAAAAACTGTTTTTT. The gene calls are TRBV6-5 and TRBJ1-4, with D possibly TRBD1 on 5 matching bases. Germline lookup yields CDR1 MNHEY and CDR2 SVGAGI. This CDR3 spans 15 amino acids. Deletions cut 8 bases from V and 7 bases from J, with 20 bases between.

This chain links TRBV7-6 with TRBJ2-3; 7 bases are a match to TRBD2. The CDR3 runs 17 residues. V lost 3 bases to trimming and J lost 1 base; unmatched junction nucleotides: 10. CDR1 is SGHVS and CDR2 is FNYEAQ in the germline V gene. CDR3 protein: CASSFRGRASGTDTQYF. The CDR3 DNA is TGTGCCAGCAGCTTTAGAGGGAGGGCCTCCGGCACAGATACGCAGTATTTT.

This clone came up a few times. J is TRBJ2-7 and V is TRBV18; no reliable D call. V gave up 3 bases and J gave up 6 bases, with 15 bases separating them. Germline V gives CDR1 KGHSH, CDR2 LQKENI. The CDR3 length is 14 residues. The CDR3 nucleotides are TGTGCCAGCTCACCGCCAACTACTCTAACCGAGCAGTACTTC. Its translation: CASSPPTTLTEQYF.

This clone was detected a few times. The chain joins TRBV30 to TRBJ1-5; 11 bases agree with TRBD1. Trimming at V came to 4 bases and at J to 4 bases, leaving 6 bases not matched to a gene. The CDR3 has 15 amino acids. Germline CDR1 reads GTSNPN; CDR2 reads SVGIG (reference sequence). CDR3 protein: CAWKTGQGVNQPQHF. In nucleotides, the CDR3 is TGTGCCTGGAAGACGGGACAGGGGGTGAATCAGCCCCAGCATTTT.

The gene calls are TRBV18 and TRBJ2-1, with 12 bases fitting TRBD2. Germline CDR1 and CDR2: KGHSH and LQKENI. The CDR3 runs to 19 residues. V was clipped by 3 bases and J by 0 bases; unmatched bases: 9. CDR3: CASSPIQTSGGSSYNEQFF. Here the CDR3 DNA reads TGTGCCAGCTCACCCATTCAAACTAGCGGGGGGAGCTCCTACAATGAGCAGTTCTTC.

The chain is built from TRBV18 and TRBJ2-1; D is possibly TRBD2 (5 bases). V was shortened by 2 bases and J by 6 bases, with 14 bases between the two germline ends. Germline V gene lookup returns CDR1 KGHSH and CDR2 LQKENI. The CDR3 covers 15 residues. The CDR3 region has the DNA TGTGCCAGCTCACCAACCGGGCTAGCAATCAATGAGCAGTTCTTC. This codes for CASSPTGLAINEQFF.

This clone was seen just once. The chain links TRBV18 to TRBJ2-1, with 8 bases matching TRBD1. CDR1 and CDR2 (germline): KGHSH, LQKENI. The CDR3 totals 13 residues. V lost 10 bases to trimming and J lost 6 bases; unmatched junction nucleotides: 8. CDR3 DNA: TGTGCCACCGACAGGGGAGGAGGCAATGAGCAGTTCTTC. Protein sequence: CATDRGGGNEQFF.

J is TRBJ2-3 and V is TRBV27, with TRBD2 identical over 12 bases. Germline lookup yields CDR1 MNHEY and CDR2 SMNVEV (reference sequence). Germline trimming cut 3 bases from V and 6 bases from J; bases unmatched to any gene: 4. The CDR3 totals 15 residues. The DNA of the CDR3 is TGTGCCAGCAGTTTCCTAGCGGGAGGGCCGGATACGCAGTATTTT. This translates into CASSFLAGGPDTQYF.

The rearrangement links TRBV30 to TRBJ2-1; 10 bases fit TRBD1. The V segment lost 5 bases and the J segment 10 bases; nucleotides outside the gene matches: 11. Per germline, CDR1 GTSNPN and CDR2 SVGIG (reference sequence). This CDR3 region has 14 residues. The CDR3 here is CAWERDRGFREQFF. Here the CDR3 DNA reads TGTGCCTGGGAAAGGGACAGGGGATTTCGAGAGCAGTTCTTC.

The chain employs TRBV19 and TRBJ1-1; the D gene is possibly TRBD1 (5 bases). CDR1 is LNHDA, CDR2 SQIVND, per germline (reference sequence). The CDR3 covers 14 residues. V lost 2 bases and J 8 bases, leaving 15 bases between the germline ends. The CDR3 DNA is TGTGCCAGTAGTATAAAGGCCCTCGGGGGGGAAGCTTTCTTT. Translating it yields CASSIKALGGEAFF. Based on the CDR3 plus reference TRBV19 and TRBJ1-1, the full variable domain is DGGITQSPKYLFRKEGQNVTLSCEQNLNHDAMYWYRQDPGQGLRLIYYSQIVNDFQKGDIAEGYSVSREKKESFPLTVTSAQKNPTAFYLCASSIKALGGEAFFGQGTRLTVV.

V gene TRBV18 combines with J gene TRBJ1-2; 7 positions agree with TRBD1. Germline assignment: CDR1 KGHSH and CDR2 LQKENI. The junction had 7 bases not matched to a gene; V was cut back by 4 bases and J by 2 bases. The CDR3 covers 15 residues. In DNA, the CDR3 is TGTGCCAGCTCACTACAAGAGGGACAGAACTATGGCTACACCTTC. This sequence encodes CASSLQEGQNYGYTF.

The chain links TRBV11-2 to TRBJ2-5; D is possibly TRBD2 (5 bases). Trimming removed 3 bases at V and 3 bases at J, with 8 bases between. Germline CDR1 SGHAT, CDR2 FQNNGV. This CDR3 is built from 13 residues. The DNA of the CDR3 is TGTGCCAGCAGCTTGGACTGGGAAGAGACCCAGTACTTC. This sequence encodes CASSLDWEETQYF.

The chain uses TRBV5-1 and TRBJ2-1; a possible D gene is TRBD2 (5 bases). CDR1 SGHRS and CDR2 YFSETQ come from the germline V gene. Trimming left V 1 base short and J 5 bases short, with 16 bases between. The CDR3 has 16 residues. For the CDR3, the DNA is TGCGCCAGCAGCTTGTTTGCCCCCGGGGTTAACAATGAGCAGTTCTTC. Residues: CASSLFAPGVNNEQFF.

The rearrangement uses TRBV28 and TRBJ2-5; D is unclear. The germline V and J ends were trimmed by 1 base and 5 bases, with 5 bases remaining between them. Germline-derived CDR1 and CDR2 are MDHEN and SYDVKM. The CDR3 extends over 12 amino acids. CDR3 residues: CASSLLEETQYF. CDR3 sequence (DNA): TGTGCCAGCAGTTTATTAGAGGAGACCCAGTACTTC.